This TCR beta chain comes out of a study of vaccination effects on CD4 cells after COVID-19. The overall study: Participants got two doses of BNT162b2 or mRNA-1273 vaccine.

The CDR3 length is 14 residues. The germline V gene has CDR1 SNHLY and CDR2 FYNNEI. With 7 bases removed from V and 7 bases from J, the gap between germline ends came to 16 bases. Of note for this clone: The antigen is unknown.

Findings and limits, study-wide: Late post-vaccination samples showed marked contraction of infection- and vaccine-induced clones.

The assay was immunoSEQ multiplex PCR, and TCRdb's table has in-frame clones only and misses some. The sample carries tens of thousands of clones, roughly 71% recorded once. Expansion of antigen-specific CD4+ T cells with viral peptide pools was carried out by the ViraFEST assay before sequencing. Following a 10-day culture, CD4+ T cells were purified. A PCR test confirmed that the person had SARS-CoV-2 infection between March and December 2020. Material: CD4+ T cells from PBMCs cultured with SARS-CoV-2 spike peptides, obtained before COVID-19 vaccination. The sequence was obtained from a human donor who had a prior SARS-CoV-2 infection. This rearrangement joins TRBV2 to TRBJ1-4; maybe TRBD1 (5 bases). The CDR3 spells CASKDGAYSEKLFF. The CDR3 DNA reads TGTGCCAGCAAGGATGGGGCATATAGTGAAAAACTGTTTTTT.